This TCR beta chain emerged from a study of cytomegalovirus exposure and HLA in healthy donors. Use of 60 Vbeta and 13 Jbeta primers characterized the PCR. Only in-frame clones appear in the TCRdb table, and some are missing; sequencing was by immunoSEQ multiplex PCR. The sample has 90,000 to 150,000 clones, roughly 80% seen once. This clone is a singleton in its sample. Its antigen is not known. Germline assignment: CDR1 SGDLS and CDR2 YYNGEE. The CDR3 sequence is 13 residues long. V dropped 1 base and J dropped 2 bases, with 6 bases sitting between them. Study-wide results and caveats: In a later analysis, compared with equally common non-associated chains, HLA-associated beta chains were more expanded. The authors judged a highly shared variant cluster likely a sequencing artifact. Reportedly, HLA-A and HLA-B alleles of most subjects were accurately predicted from TCR beta. Most TCRs appeared rarely, but some public TCRs recurred in many donors.

Sequencing was performed on PBMCs. This TCR was recovered from a woman aged 30 to 39 in good health and CMV-seropositive. The chain couples TRBV9 to TRBJ2-5; D uncertain. The CDR3 region is CASSVRLQETQYF. Here the CDR3 DNA reads TGTGCCAGCAGCGTAAGACTTCAAGAGACCCAGTACTTC.